This TCR beta chain was documented in a study of CD8 T cells in ankylosing spondylitis. The study, taken as a whole, reports: Blood from ankylosing spondylitis patients appeared to carry a characteristic roughly 8-variant TCR beta motif. From matched ankylosing spondylitis synovial fluid, disease-linked clones were reportedly recovered at significantly enriched levels. Previous work reported some of these motif variants in the synovial fluid and blood of reactive arthritis. Within peripheral blood, clones linked to disease were CD8+ and relatively rare.

Molecular-barcoded quantitative 5'-RACE produced these TCR beta libraries. Using its own MiXCR run on the 5' RACE reads, TCRdb lists one record per CDR3 protein. The table lists a few hundred thousand distinct CDR3 sequences, around 18% of them singletons. There are a few counts of this clonotype. Antigen unknown. Germline assignment: CDR1 SQVTM and CDR2 ANQGSEA. Trimming removed 0 bases from V and 2 bases from J, with 7 bases in between. The CDR3 is made up of 13 amino acids. The TCR sequence derives from a male donor with ankylosing spondylitis. Sequences were obtained from blood, either unsorted or a sorted T cell fraction (not recorded which). The chain has TRBV29-1 and TRBJ1-1, with no clear D. As DNA, the CDR3 is TGCAGCGTTGAAGACGACCTAAACACTGAAGCTTTCTTT. Its translation is CSVEDDLNTEAFF.